The table lists the clone carrying this T cell receptor (beta chain) with a count of one. The assay was immunoSEQ multiplex PCR, and TCRdb's table has in-frame clones only and misses some. The sample carries over a million clones, approximately 98% recorded once. It was into CD45RA+ naive and CD45RA-negative memory subsets that the CD4+ cells were split. This sample stems from a study of shared clonotypes between healthy human individuals. Germline-derived CDR1 and CDR2 are SEHNR and FQNEAQ (reference sequence). There are 16 residues in the CDR3. With 3 bases clipped from V and 8 bases from J, the junction kept 8 bases outside the gene matches.

Sequencing used naive CD4+ T cells sorted from blood. Subset described: CD45RA+ positively selected. This TCR derives from a man younger than 45 in good health. V and J are TRBV7-9 and TRBJ2-1; 12 nucleotides match TRBD2. CDR3 sequence reads: CASSFAKLAGGDEQFF. The DNA of the CDR3 is TGTGCCAGCAGCTTTGCCAAACTAGCGGGAGGTGATGAGCAGTTCTTC.